This T cell receptor (beta chain) was sequenced in a study of graft-versus-host responses after intestinal transplantation. In the study overall: Anti-thymocyte globulin was used for induction in all recipients, who then took tacrolimus and steroids for roughly 3 years. Findings and limits, study-wide: High graft-versus-host to host-versus-graft clonal ratios were found in allografts of patients who had graft-donor T cell macrochimerism. Detected in recipient marrow were GvH clones, some of which were first observed in ileum or blood.

Per germline, CDR1 SGHAT and CDR2 FQNNGV. V lost 6 bases to trimming and J lost 8 bases, with 14 bases between them. CDR3 size: 13 residues. The method was immunoSEQ multiplex PCR; TCRdb's version includes in-frame clones alone and lacks a portion of them. The table shows 25,000 to 35,000 clones, with about 85% occurring only once. Comment on this clone: The antigen remains undetermined.

The sequence derives from a human patient who received an intestinal transplant, so some T cells may come from the graft donor. The sample here was PBMCs, taken around 460 days after intestinal transplantation. The V and J genes are TRBV11-2 and TRBJ2-1; no definite D call. The CDR3 sequence: CASRLVSRHEQFF. The CDR3 DNA is TGTGCCAGCAGATTGGTGAGTCGCCATGAGCAGTTCTTC. Using reference TRBV11-2 and TRBJ2-1 for the parts outside the CDR3, the full variable domain is EAGVAQSPRYKIIEKRQSVAFWCNPISGHATLYWYQQILGQGPKLLIQFQNNGVVDDSQLPKDRFSAERLKGVDSTLKIQPAKLEDSAVYLCASRLVSRHEQFFGPGTRLTVL.